This TCR beta chain came from a study of CD8+CD57+ T cells in acquired aplastic anemia. Patients selected for sequencing had displayed CD8+CD57+ cell expansion by flow cytometry. TCR beta VDJ combinations and CDR3 sequences were profiled from genomic DNA. TCRdb used MiXCR to reprocess the reads, holding one entry per CDR3 protein. This sample has a few hundred thousand distinct CDR3 sequences, with under 55% found just once. This clonotype was observed many times. CDR1 and CDR2 (germline): SNHLY, FYNNEI. The CDR3 is 13 amino acids. V was shortened by 5 bases and J by 8 bases, with 15 bases between the two germline ends.

This receptor was taken from a human donor with aplastic anemia. The chain joins TRBV2 to TRBJ1-2; D gene unclear. The sequenced material came from sorted CD4+, CD8+, or CD8+CD57+ T cells (not recorded which) from PBMCs. The CDR3 nucleotides are TGTGCCAGCAGTAGGAGGGATGCCGGGGGCTACACCTTC. It codes for CASSRRDAGGYTF.